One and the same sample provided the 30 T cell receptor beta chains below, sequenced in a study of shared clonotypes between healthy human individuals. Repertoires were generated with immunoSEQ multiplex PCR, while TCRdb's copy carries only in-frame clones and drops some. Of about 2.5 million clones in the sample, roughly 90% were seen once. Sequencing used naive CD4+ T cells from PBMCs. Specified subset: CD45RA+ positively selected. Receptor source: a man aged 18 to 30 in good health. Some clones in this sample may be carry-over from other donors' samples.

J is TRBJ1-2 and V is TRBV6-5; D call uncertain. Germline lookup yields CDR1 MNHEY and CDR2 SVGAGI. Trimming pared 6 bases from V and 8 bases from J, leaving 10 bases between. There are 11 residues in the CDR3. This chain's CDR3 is CASRQHGGYTF. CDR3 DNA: TGTGCCAGCAGACAACACGGAGGCTACACCTTC.

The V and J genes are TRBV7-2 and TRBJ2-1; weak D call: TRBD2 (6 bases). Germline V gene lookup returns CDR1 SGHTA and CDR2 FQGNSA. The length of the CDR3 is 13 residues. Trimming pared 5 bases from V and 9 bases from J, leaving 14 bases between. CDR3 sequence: CASSPWEAGEQFF. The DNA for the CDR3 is TGTGCCAGCAGCCCCTGGGAGGCCGGTGAGCAGTTCTTC.

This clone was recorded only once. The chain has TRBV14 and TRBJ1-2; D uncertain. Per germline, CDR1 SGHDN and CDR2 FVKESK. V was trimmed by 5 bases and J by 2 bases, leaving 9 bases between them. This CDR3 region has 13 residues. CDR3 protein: CASSYSRNYGYTF. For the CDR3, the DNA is TGTGCCAGCAGCTATTCACGGAACTATGGCTACACCTTC.

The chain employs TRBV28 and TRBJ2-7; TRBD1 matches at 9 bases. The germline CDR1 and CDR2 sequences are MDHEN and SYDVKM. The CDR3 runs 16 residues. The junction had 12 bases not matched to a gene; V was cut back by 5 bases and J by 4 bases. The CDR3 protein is CASSPPLQGARYEQYF. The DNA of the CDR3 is TGTGCCAGCAGTCCGCCTTTACAGGGGGCGCGATACGAGCAGTACTTC. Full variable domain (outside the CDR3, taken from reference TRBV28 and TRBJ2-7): DVKVTQSSRYLVKRTGEKVFLECVQDMDHENMFWYRQDPGLGLRLIYFSYDVKMKEKGDIPEGYSVSREKKERFSLILESASTNQTSMYLCASSPPLQGARYEQYFGPGTRLTVT.

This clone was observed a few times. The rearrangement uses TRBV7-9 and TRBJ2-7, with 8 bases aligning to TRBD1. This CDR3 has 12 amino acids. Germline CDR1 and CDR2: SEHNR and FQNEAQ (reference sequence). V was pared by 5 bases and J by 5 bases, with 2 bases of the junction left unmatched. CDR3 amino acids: CASSLTGDEQYF. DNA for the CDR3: TGTGCCAGCAGCCTGACAGGGGACGAGCAGTACTTC. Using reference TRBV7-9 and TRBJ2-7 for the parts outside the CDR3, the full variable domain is DTGVSQNPRHKITKRGQNVTFRCDPISEHNRLYWYRQTLGQGPEFLTYFQNEAQLEKSRLLSDRFSAERPKGSFSTLEIQRTEQGDSAMYLCASSLTGDEQYFGPGTRLTVT.

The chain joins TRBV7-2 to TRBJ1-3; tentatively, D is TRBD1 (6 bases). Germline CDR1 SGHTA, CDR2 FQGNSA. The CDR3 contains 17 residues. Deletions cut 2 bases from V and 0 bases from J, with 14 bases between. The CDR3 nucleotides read TGTGCCAGCAGCTTATCCACGACAGGCCGCTCTGGAAACACCATATATTTT. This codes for CASSLSTTGRSGNTIYF.

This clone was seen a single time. As DNA, the CDR3 is TGTGCCAGCAGTCAAGTCCGAATGGGCGGGCAAGAGACCCAGTACTTC. Its protein product is CASSQVRMGGQETQYF. V is TRBV7-2 and J is TRBJ2-5; tentative D call: TRBD2 (5 bases). The germline gives CDR1 SGHTA, CDR2 FQGNSA. Deletions cut 6 bases from V and 2 bases from J, with 19 bases between. The CDR3 is 16 residues long.

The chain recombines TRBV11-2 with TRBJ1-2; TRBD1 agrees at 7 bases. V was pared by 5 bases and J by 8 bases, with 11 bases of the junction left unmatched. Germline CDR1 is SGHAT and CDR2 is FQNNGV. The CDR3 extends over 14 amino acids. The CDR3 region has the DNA TGTGCCAGCAGCCCCGGACAGGTAGCGGGAGGCTACACCTTC. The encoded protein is CASSPGQVAGGYTF.

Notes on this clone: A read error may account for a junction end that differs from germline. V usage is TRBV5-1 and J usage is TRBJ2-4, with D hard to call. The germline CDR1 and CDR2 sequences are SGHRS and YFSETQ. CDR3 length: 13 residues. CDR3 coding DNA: TGCGCCAGCAGCTTGGACGCCAGAAACATTCAGTACTTC. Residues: CASSLDARNIQYF.

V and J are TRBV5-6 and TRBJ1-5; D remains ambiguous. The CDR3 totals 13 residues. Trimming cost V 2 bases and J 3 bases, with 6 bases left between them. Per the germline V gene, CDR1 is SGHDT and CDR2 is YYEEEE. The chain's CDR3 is CASSLGYNQPQHF. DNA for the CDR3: TGTGCCAGCAGCTTAGGGTACAATCAGCCCCAGCATTTT. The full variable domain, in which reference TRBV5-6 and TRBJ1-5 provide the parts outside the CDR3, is DAGVTQSPTHLIKTRGQQVTLRCSPKSGHDTVSWYQQALGQGPQFIFQYYEEEERQRGNFPDRFSGHQFPNYSSELNVNALLLGDSALYLCASSLGYNQPQHFGDGTRLSIL.

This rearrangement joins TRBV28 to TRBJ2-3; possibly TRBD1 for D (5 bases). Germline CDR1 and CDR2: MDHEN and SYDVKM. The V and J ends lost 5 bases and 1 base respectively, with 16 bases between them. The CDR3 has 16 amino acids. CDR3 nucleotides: TGTGCCAGCAGTGAGTCGTTGGGGCGCGGCACAGATACGCAGTATTTT. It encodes CASSESLGRGTDTQYF.

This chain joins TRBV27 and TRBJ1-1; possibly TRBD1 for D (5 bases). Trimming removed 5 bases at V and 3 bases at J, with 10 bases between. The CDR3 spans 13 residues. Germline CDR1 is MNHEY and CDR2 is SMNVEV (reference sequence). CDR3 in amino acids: CASSARQHTEAFF. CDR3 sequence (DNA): TGTGCCAGCAGTGCCCGACAGCACACTGAAGCTTTCTTT.

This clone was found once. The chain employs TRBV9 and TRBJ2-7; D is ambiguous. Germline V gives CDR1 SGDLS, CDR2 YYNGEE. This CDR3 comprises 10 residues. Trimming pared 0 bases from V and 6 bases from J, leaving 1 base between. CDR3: CASSVVEQYF. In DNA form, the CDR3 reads TGTGCCAGCAGCGTAGTCGAGCAGTACTTC.

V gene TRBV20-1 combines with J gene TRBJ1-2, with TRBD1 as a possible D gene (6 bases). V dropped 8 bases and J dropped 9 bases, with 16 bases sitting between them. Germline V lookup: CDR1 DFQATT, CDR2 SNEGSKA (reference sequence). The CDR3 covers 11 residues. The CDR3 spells CSPMAGDRYTF. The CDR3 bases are TGCAGTCCGATGGCAGGGGATCGCTACACCTTC.

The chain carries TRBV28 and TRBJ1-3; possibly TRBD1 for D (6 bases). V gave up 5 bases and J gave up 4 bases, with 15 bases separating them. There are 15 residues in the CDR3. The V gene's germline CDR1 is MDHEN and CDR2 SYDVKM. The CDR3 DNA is TGTGCCAGCAGTGGCCCGGGGGCTCGAGGAAACACCATATATTTT. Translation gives CASSGPGARGNTIYF.

The CDR3 DNA sequence: TGTGCCAGCACTAGAACCGGGACTGAGGAGCAGTTCTTC. Its translation is CASTRTGTEEQFF. V is TRBV6-6 and J is TRBJ2-1; D possibly corresponds to TRBD2 (6 bases). This CDR3 is built from 13 residues. Trimming pared 7 bases from V and 10 bases from J, leaving 17 bases between. The germline V gene encodes CDR1 MNHNY and CDR2 SVGAGI (reference sequence).

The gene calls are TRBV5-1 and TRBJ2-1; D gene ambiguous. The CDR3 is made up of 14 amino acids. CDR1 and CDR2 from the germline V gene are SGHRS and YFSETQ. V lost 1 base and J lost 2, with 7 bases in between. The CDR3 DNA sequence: TGCGCCAGCAGCTTGCCGGGCACCTACAATGAGCAGTTCTTC. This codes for CASSLPGTYNEQFF.

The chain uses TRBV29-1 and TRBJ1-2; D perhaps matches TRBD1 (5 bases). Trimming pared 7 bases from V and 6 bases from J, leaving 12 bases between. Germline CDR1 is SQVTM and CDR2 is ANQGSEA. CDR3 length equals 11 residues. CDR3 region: CSGGSVNGYTF. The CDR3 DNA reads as TGCAGCGGGGGGAGTGTGAATGGCTACACCTTC.

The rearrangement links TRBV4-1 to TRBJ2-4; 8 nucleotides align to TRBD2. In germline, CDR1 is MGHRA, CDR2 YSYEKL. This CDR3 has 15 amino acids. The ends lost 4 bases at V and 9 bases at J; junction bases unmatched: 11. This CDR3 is CASSPMPGGLVIQYF. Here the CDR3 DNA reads TGCGCCAGCAGCCCAATGCCTGGGGGACTAGTCATTCAGTACTTC.

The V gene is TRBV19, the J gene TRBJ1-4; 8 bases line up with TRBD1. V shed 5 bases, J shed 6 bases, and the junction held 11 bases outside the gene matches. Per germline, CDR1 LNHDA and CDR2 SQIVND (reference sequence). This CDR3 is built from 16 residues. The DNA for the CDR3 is TGTGCCAGTAGTCCGACGAACAGGGGGTTCGATGAAAAACTGTTTTTT. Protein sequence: CASSPTNRGFDEKLFF.

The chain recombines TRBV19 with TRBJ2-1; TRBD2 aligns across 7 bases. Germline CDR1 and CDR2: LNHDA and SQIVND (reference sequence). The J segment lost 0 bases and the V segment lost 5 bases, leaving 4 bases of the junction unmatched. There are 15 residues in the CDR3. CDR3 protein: CASSFRGSSYNEQFF. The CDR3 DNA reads TGTGCCAGTAGTTTCCGCGGGAGCTCCTACAATGAGCAGTTCTTC.

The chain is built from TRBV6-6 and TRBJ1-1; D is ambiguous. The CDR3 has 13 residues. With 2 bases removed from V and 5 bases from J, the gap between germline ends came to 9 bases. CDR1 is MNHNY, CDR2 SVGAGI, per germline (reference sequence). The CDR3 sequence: CASSYPDGTEAFF. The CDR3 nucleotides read TGTGCCAGCAGTTACCCGGACGGAACTGAAGCTTTCTTT.

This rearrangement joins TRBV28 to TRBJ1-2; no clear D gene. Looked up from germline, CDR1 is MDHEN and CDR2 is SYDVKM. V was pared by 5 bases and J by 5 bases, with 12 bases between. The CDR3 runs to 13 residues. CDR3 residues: CASSPRMRYGYTF. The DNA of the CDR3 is TGTGCCAGCAGTCCAAGGATGCGGTATGGCTACACCTTC.

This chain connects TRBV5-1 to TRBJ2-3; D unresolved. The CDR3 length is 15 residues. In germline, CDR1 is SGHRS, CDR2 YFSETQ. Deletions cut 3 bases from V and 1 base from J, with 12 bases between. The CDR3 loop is CASSSSAVGTDTQYF. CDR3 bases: TGCGCCAGCAGCTCCTCCGCGGTCGGCACAGATACGCAGTATTTT.

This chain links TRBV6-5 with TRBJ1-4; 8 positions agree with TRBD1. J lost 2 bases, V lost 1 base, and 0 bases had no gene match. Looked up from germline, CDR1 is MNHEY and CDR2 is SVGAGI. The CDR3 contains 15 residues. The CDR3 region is CASSYYRGTNEKLFF. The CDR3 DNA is TGTGCCAGCAGTTACTACAGGGGGACTAATGAAAAACTGTTTTTT.

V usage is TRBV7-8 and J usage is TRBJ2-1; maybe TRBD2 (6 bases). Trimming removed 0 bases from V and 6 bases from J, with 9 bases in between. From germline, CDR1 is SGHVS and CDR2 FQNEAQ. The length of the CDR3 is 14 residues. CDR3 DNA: TGTGCCAGCAGCTTAGCGACTAGAGGCAATGAGCAGTTCTTC. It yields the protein CASSLATRGNEQFF.

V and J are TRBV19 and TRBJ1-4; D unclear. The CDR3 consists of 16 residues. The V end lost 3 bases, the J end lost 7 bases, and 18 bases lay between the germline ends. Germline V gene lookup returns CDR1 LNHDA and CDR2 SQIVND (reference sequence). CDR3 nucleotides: TGTGCCAGTAGTATGGGAAGCATAATCGGCGGTGAAAAACTGTTTTTT. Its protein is CASSMGSIIGGEKLFF.

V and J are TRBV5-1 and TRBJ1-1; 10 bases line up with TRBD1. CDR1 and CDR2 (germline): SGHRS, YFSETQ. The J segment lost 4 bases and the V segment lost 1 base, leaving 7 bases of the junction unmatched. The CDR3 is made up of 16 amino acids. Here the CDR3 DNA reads TGCGCCAGCAGCTTGTTTAGGACAGGGGGTAGCACTGAAGCTTTCTTT. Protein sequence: CASSLFRTGGSTEAFF.

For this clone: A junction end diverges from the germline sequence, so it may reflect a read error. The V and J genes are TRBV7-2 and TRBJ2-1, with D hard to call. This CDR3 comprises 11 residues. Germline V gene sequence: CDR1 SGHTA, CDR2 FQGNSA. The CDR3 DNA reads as TGTGCCAGCAGCTCCGACAATGAGCAGTTCTTC. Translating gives CASSSDNEQFF.

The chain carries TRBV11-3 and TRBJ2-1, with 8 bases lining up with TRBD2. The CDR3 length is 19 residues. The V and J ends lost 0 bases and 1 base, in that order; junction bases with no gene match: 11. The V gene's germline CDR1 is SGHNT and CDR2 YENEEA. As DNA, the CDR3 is TGTGCCAGCAGCTTAGAGGGGAGGTTCGGGACTAGTTCCTACAATGAGCAGTTCTTC. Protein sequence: CASSLEGRFGTSSYNEQFF.